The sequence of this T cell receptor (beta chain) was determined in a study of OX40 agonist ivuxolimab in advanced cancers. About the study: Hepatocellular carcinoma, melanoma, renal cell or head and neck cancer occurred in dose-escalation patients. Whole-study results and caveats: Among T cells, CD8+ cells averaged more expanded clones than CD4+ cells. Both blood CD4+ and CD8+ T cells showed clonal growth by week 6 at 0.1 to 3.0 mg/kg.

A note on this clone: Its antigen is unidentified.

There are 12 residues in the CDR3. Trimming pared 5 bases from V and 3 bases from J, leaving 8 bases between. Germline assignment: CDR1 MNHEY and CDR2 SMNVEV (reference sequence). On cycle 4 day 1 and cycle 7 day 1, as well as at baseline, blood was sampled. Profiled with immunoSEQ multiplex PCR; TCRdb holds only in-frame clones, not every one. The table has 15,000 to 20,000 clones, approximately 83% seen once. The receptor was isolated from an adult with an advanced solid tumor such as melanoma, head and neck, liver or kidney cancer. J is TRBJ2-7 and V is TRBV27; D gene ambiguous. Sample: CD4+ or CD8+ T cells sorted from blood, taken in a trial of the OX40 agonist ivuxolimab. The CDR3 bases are TGTGCCAGCAGTCCGTCCTACTACGAGCAGTACTTC. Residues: CASSPSYYEQYF.